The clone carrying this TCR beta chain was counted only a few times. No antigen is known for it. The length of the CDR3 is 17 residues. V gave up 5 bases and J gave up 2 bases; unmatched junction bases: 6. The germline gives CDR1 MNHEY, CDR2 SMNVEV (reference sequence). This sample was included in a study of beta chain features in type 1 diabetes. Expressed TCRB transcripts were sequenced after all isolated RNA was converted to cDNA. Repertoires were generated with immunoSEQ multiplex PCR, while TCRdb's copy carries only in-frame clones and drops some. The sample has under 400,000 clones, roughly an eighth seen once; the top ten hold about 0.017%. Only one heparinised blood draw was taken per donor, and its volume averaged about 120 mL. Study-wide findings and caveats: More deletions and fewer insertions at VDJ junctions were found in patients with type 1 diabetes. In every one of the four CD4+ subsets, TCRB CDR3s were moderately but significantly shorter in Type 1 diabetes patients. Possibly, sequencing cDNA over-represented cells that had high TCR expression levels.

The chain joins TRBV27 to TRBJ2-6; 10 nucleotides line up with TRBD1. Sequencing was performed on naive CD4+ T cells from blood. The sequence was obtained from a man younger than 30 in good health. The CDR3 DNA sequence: TGTGCCAGCAGTCCCGGGACAGGGGTGCCTGGGGCCAACGTCCTGACTTTC. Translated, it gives CASSPGTGVPGANVLTF.